The 6 T cell receptor beta chains in this list originate from one sample, sequenced in a study of STAT3 mutations in large granular lymphocyte leukemia. Notes on the study in general: In T-cell large granular lymphocyte leukemia, about half of patients showed multiple immunodominant subclonotypes.

These receptors' targets are unknown. Assay used: immunoSEQ multiplex PCR; TCRdb lists only in-frame clones, some missing. The repertoire holds tens of thousands of clones, with about 88% as singletons. Specimen: PBMCs. The receptors were sampled from a human donor with T large granular lymphocyte leukemia. Some clones in this sample may be carry-over from other donors' samples.

The rearrangement links TRBV13 to TRBJ1-3, with unresolved D. Germline CDR1 is PRHDT and CDR2 is FYEKMQ (reference sequence). Trimming left V 5 bases short and J 1 base short, with 9 bases between. The CDR3 is 14 amino acids. The CDR3 bases are TGTGCCAGCAGCCAGCGAAATTCTGGAAACACCATATATTTT. Translating gives CASSQRNSGNTIYF.

This chain links TRBV5-1 with TRBJ1-5; D not resolved. Germline V CDR1 and CDR2: SGHRS, YFSETQ. The CDR3 covers 13 residues. V was shortened by 4 bases and J by 2 bases, with 7 bases between the two germline ends. CDR3 loop: CASSPHGNQPQHF. CDR3 nucleotides: TGCGCCAGCAGCCCGCACGGCAATCAGCCCCAGCATTTT.

The V gene is TRBV19, the J gene TRBJ1-2; tentatively, D is TRBD1 (5 bases). Germline assignment: CDR1 LNHDA and CDR2 SQIVND (reference sequence). Trimming removed 3 bases at V and 2 bases at J, with 7 bases between. The CDR3 contains 13 residues. The CDR3 DNA reads as TGTGCCAGTAGTATCGGGGCGAACTATGGCTACACCTTC. It encodes CASSIGANYGYTF.

The chain joins TRBV6-5 to TRBJ1-4; D perhaps matches TRBD1 (6 bases). This CDR3 spans 14 amino acids. Germline loops: CDR1 MNHEY, CDR2 SVGAGI. Trimming pared 4 bases from V and 5 bases from J, leaving 11 bases between. The CDR3 DNA follows: TGTGCCAGCAGTTTAAGGGGGGCGAATGAAAAACTGTTTTTT. It yields the protein CASSLRGANEKLFF.

V and J are TRBV20-1 and TRBJ1-1, with a tentative D call TRBD1 (5 bases). Between the trimmed V and J ends, which lost 6 bases and 7 bases, there was a span of 12 bases. The CDR3 totals 11 residues. Germline V gene data show CDR1 as DFQATT and CDR2 as SNEGSKA (reference sequence). The DNA for the CDR3 is TGCAGTGCCCCGTGGGGGGTTGAAGCTTTCTTT. The encoded protein is CSAPWGVEAFF.

This clone was recorded only once. The same CDR3 arises from other DNA sequences in this sample as well. The V gene is TRBV28, the J gene TRBJ1-5, with D uncertain. Germline V gives CDR1 MDHEN, CDR2 SYDVKM. The CDR3 sequence is 14 residues long. Trimming shortened V by 2 bases and J by 1 base, and 6 bases separated the two germline ends. This chain's CDR3 is CASSLSTSNQPQHF. CDR3 sequence (DNA): TGTGCCAGCAGTTTAAGTACGAGCAATCAGCCCCAGCATTTT.